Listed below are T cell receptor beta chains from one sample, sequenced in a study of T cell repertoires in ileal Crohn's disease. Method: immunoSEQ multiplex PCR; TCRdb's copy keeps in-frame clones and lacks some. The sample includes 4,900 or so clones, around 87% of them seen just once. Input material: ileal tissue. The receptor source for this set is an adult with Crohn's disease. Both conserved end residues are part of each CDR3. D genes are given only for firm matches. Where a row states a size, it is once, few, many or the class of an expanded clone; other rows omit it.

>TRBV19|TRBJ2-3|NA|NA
TGTGCCAGTAGGAGCACAGTTAGTCATTGGGATACGCAGTATTTT
CASRSTVSHWDTQYF
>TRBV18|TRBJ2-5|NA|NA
TGTGCCAGCTCACCATCGGAGGGGACCCAAGAGACCCAGTACTTC
CASSPSEGTQETQYF
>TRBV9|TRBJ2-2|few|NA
TGTGCCAGCAGCCCAGACACCGGGGAGCTGTTTTTT
CASSPDTGELFF
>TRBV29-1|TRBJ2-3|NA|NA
TGCAGCGCCGCCGGAGGGCGCACAGATACGCAGTATTTT
CSAAGGRTDTQYF
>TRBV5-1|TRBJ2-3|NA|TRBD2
TGCGCCAGCAGCCCGAGACTAGCGGGGGGCACAGATACGCAGTATTTT
CASSPRLAGGTDTQYF
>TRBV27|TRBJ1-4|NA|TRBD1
TGTGCCAGCACCGCGACCGGGACAGGGTTTGAAAAACTGTTTTTT
CASTATGTGFEKLFF
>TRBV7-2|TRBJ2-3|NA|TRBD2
TGTGCCAGCAGTTTTACTAGCGGGGTGAGCACAGATACGCAGTATTTT
CASSFTSGVSTDTQYF
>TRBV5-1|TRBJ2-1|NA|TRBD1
TGCGCCAGCAGCGAAGGACAGGGAAACGGGCAGTTCTTC
CASSEGQGNGQFF
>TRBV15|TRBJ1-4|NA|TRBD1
TGTGCCACCAGCAGAGTAGTGGGGACAGTCAATAATGAAAAACTGTTTTTT
CATSRVVGTVNNEKLFF
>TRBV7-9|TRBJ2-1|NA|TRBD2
TGTGCCAGCAGAAAGATAGCGGGGGGGGATGCTGAGCAGTTCTTC
CASRKIAGGDAEQFF
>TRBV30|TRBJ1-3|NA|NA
TGTGCCTGGAAGGCAGGCAACTCTGGAAACACCATATATTTT
CAWKAGNSGNTIYF
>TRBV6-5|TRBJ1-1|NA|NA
TGTGCCAGCAGTTGGGGGCCAGGGGCCAGGACTGAAGCTTTCTTT
CASSWGPGARTEAFF
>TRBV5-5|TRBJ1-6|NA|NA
TGTGCCAGCAGCTTGGTAGCCGGCTCCTATAATTCACCCCTCCACTTT
CASSLVAGSYNSPLHF
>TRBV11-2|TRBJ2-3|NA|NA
TGTGCCAGCAGCTTAGGCCCCAGGGGAACCCCATCTAGCACAGATACGCAGTATTTT
CASSLGPRGTPSSTDTQYF
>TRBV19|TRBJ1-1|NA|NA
TGTGCCAGTGGACGGGGAACAATTGAAGCTTTCTTT
CASGRGTIEAFF
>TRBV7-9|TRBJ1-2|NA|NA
TGTGCCCTCCGAGGGACGGAGGGAAAAGACTATGGCTACACCTTC
CALRGTEGKDYGYTF
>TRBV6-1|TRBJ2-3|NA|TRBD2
TGTGCCAGCAGTGCTGTAGCGGGGGGTATCACAGATACGCAGTATTTT
CASSAVAGGITDTQYF
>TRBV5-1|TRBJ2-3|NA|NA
TGCGCCAGCAGCCTGGGACTTGGCACAGATACGCAGTATTTT
CASSLGLGTDTQYF
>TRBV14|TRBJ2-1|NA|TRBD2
TGTGCCAGCAGCCAAGACGTCCGAGCGGGGGGGCTGGGTGAGCAGTTCTTC
CASSQDVRAGGLGEQFF
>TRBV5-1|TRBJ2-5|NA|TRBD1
TGCGCCAGCAGCTTGGGGGCCGGGACAGGGTATGAGACCCAGTACTTC
CASSLGAGTGYETQYF
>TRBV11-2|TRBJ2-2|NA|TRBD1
TGTGCCAGCAGCCCCGGACAGGGGAAGACCGGGGAGCTGTTTTTT
CASSPGQGKTGELFF
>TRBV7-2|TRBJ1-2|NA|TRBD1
TGTGCCAGCAGCACCCCGGACAGGCGACGCTATGGCTACACCTTC
CASSTPDRRRYGYTF
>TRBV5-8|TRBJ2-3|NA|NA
TGTGCCAGCAGCTCGGACAGAGGCACAGATACGCAGTATTTT
CASSSDRGTDTQYF
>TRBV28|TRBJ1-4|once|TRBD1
TGTGCCAGCAGCCTGGGACAGGGCGCTTTGGGAAAACTGTTTTTT
CASSLGQGALGKLFF
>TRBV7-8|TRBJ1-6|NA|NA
TGTGCCAGCAGCACTCAGGGGCGCGATTCACCCCTCCACTTT
CASSTQGRDSPLHF
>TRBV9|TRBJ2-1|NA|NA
TGTGCCAGCAGCGCAACGGGGGGCCCCCAGGAAATTGAGCAGTTCTTC
CASSATGGPQEIEQFF
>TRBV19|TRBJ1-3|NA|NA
TGTGCCAGTAGTCGGGGGGGCTCTGGAAACACCATATATTTT
CASSRGGSGNTIYF
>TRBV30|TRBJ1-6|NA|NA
TGTGCCTGGAGTGTCCGCGACAGGAGGAATTCACCCCTCCACTTT
CAWSVRDRRNSPLHF
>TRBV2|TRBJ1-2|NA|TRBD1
TGTGCCAGCAGAGGTGACAGGGTTAACTATGGCTACACCTTC
CASRGDRVNYGYTF
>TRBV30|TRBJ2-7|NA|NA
TGTGCCTGGAGTAAGGGGATAAAGTACGAGCAGTACTTC
CAWSKGIKYEQYF
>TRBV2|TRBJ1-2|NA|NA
TGTGCCAGCCGTACTGGTGGCTACACCTTC
CASRTGGYTF
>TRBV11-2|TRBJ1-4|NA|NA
TGTGCCAGCAGCCTGACCCGACAGGCGGCAACTAATGAAAAACTGTTTTTT
CASSLTRQAATNEKLFF
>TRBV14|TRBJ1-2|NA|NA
TGTGCCAGCAGCCAATTGGGGGGAGACTATGGCTACACCTTC
CASSQLGGDYGYTF
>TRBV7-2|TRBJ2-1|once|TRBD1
TGTGCCAGCAGCTTTAGGACAGGGGGCAATGAGCAGTTCTTC
CASSFRTGGNEQFF
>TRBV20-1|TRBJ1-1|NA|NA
TGCAGTGCTAGAGGGCAGATTGAAGCTTTCTTT
CSARGQIEAFF